This TCR beta chain was sequenced during a study of cytomegalovirus exposure and HLA in healthy donors. In the study overall: The Caucasian-associated ancestry cluster contained approximately 81% of the roughly 400 genotyped donors. Overall study results and limits: Cytomegalovirus association was assigned to more than 150 TCR beta chains. After further analysis at a later stage, 16,951 TCR beta sequences were associated with HLA alleles at 0.05 false discovery rate.

With regard to this clone: Antigen specificity is unknown.

Each of the donors was a healthy bone marrow donor. PCR involved 60 Vbeta and 13 Jbeta primers. Some clones are missing from TCRdb's copy, which holds only in-frame ones; the method was immunoSEQ multiplex PCR. The data show 100,000 to 150,000 clones, with about 73% seen just once and 5.8% held by the top ten. The V end lost 5 bases, the J end lost 0 bases, and 10 bases lay between the germline ends. The CDR3 totals 14 residues. CDR1 is SGHVS and CDR2 is FQNEAQ in the germline V gene. The J gene is TRBJ1-1, the V gene TRBV7-8; D call uncertain. Sequencing was carried out using PBMCs. The sequence was collected from a woman between 50 and 59 years old in good health and CMV-seropositive. CDR3 bases: TGTGCCAGCAGCCCTTCGAACATGAACACTGAAGCTTTCTTT. This translates into CASSPSNMNTEAFF.